The present T cell receptor (beta chain) was sequenced within a study of blood T cell repertoires in COVID-19. About the study: Samples of COVID-19 (acute and convalescent) were obtained from the United States, Italy and Spain. Sources were T cells, B-cell-depleted T cells, or PBMCs; the material itself was cDNA or gDNA.

In the source study's methods: Reference gene primer amplification in the assay estimated nucleated cell counts. TCRdb's copy holds only in-frame clones and misses some; the assay was immunoSEQ multiplex PCR. That table gives V, J and clone size, and the DNA gave D and trimming. The sample has about 190,000 clones, about nine tenths seen once. V lost 6 bases and J 5 bases, leaving 17 bases between the germline ends. The CDR3 contains 15 residues. CDR1 is MDHEN and CDR2 is SYDVKM in the germline V gene. The V call is TRBV28, the J call TRBJ2-4, with a tentative D call TRBD1 (6 bases). The source of this sequence is a man aged 40-49 years with acute or convalescent COVID-19. The sample comprised peripheral blood. The CDR3 sequence is CASSETGFSQNIQYF. The CDR3 DNA is TGTGCCAGCAGCGAAACAGGGTTTAGCCAAAACATTCAGTACTTC.